These 29 T cell receptor beta chains were sequenced from one sample in a study of blood T cells in healthy people across ages. Alongside a J-beta primer mix, a sample-barcoded 5' primer served in a second PCR lasting about 6 to 12 cycles. TCRdb reprocessed the 5' RACE reads with MiXCR, giving one entry per CDR3 protein. The repertoire includes more than 700,000 distinct CDR3 sequences, roughly 50% of them detected once, and approximately 41% sits in the top ten. Material for sequencing was blood. Receptors originate from a man of 80 years or more in good health.

This clonotype was observed a few times. CDR3 nucleotides: TGCGCCAGCAGCCCAGATGAGACCCAGTACTTC. Translating it yields CASSPDETQYF. The rearrangement joins TRBV5-1 to TRBJ2-5; D uncertain. Trimming pared 4 bases from V and 5 bases from J, leaving 6 bases between. Germline values: CDR1 SGHRS, CDR2 YFSETQ. The CDR3 extends over 11 amino acids.

The table lists this clonotype with a few counts. The gene calls are TRBV12-5 and TRBJ1-1; D is unclear. Trimming removed 9 bases at V and 2 bases at J, with 10 bases between. CDR3 size: 12 residues. Germline-derived CDR1 and CDR2 are LGHNT and FRNRAP. The CDR3 reads CASPISNTEAFF. CDR3 DNA sequence: TGTGCTAGCCCTATATCCAACACTGAAGCTTTCTTT.

The genes are TRBV10-3 and TRBJ2-1, with D possibly TRBD1 on 6 matching bases. The germline V and J ends were trimmed by 10 bases and 5 bases, with 9 bases remaining between them. Germline V lookup: CDR1 ENHRY, CDR2 SYGVKD. The CDR3 totals 11 residues. The CDR3 protein is CATTGNNEQFF. The CDR3 DNA reads as TGTGCCACCACAGGGAACAATGAGCAGTTCTTC.

V is TRBV10-2 and J is TRBJ2-7; TRBD2 agrees at 8 bases. The germline V gene has CDR1 WSHSY and CDR2 SAAADI. The CDR3 runs 17 residues. V was clipped by 2 bases and J by 0 bases; unmatched bases: 9. For the CDR3, the DNA is TGCGCCAGCAGTGAGCCCGTCATGGCGGGAGGCTCCTACGAGCAGTACTTC. Protein: CASSEPVMAGGSYEQYF.

This chain uses TRBV6-1 with TRBJ2-7, with 8 bases that match TRBD1. Losses at the gene ends were 8 bases for V and 0 bases for J; bases not matched to a gene: 6. From germline, CDR1 is MNHNS and CDR2 SASEGT. The CDR3 has 14 amino acids. This CDR3 reads CASSGQGTSYEQYF. CDR3 nucleotide sequence: TGTGCCAGCTCAGGACAGGGAACCTCCTACGAGCAGTACTTC.

V is TRBV15 and J is TRBJ2-1; TRBD1 might be the D (5 bases). Germline assignment: CDR1 LNHNV and CDR2 YYDKDF (reference sequence). V lost 0 bases, J lost 10 bases, and 13 bases lay in between. The CDR3 has 14 amino acids. CDR3: CATSRDLVAGEQFF. Written as DNA, the CDR3 is TGTGCCACCAGCAGAGATCTGGTAGCAGGGGAGCAGTTCTTC.

The chain employs TRBV20-1 and TRBJ2-5, with TRBD1 as a possible D gene (6 bases). The CDR3 has 13 amino acids. Trimming removed 1 base from V and 5 bases from J, with 11 bases in between. Germline assignment: CDR1 DFQATT and CDR2 SNEGSKA (reference sequence). This chain's CDR3 is CSARAPQGETQYF. The CDR3, as DNA: TGCAGTGCTAGAGCCCCCCAGGGGGAGACCCAGTACTTC.

Many counts were recorded for this clonotype. This chain joins TRBV6-2 or TRBV6-3 and TRBJ2-1, with D possibly TRBD2 on 5 matching bases. The length of the CDR3 is 14 residues. Per germline, CDR1 MNHEY and CDR2 SVGEGT. V lost 2 bases, J lost 7 bases, and 12 bases lay in between. The DNA of the CDR3 is TGTGCCAGCAGTTACGGGCCTAGCAGGAATGAGCAGTTCTTC. Translating gives CASSYGPSRNEQFF.

This chain links TRBV6-6 with TRBJ2-5, with 8 positions matching TRBD2. The V gene's germline CDR1 is MNHNY and CDR2 SVGAGI (reference sequence). CDR3 length equals 16 residues. With 2 bases clipped from V and 5 bases from J, the junction kept 10 bases outside the gene matches. The CDR3 loop reads CASSYTSGSSRETQYF. As DNA, the CDR3 is TGTGCCAGCAGTTACACAAGCGGGAGCTCGCGGGAGACCCAGTACTTC.

The V call is TRBV6-1, the J call TRBJ2-7; possible D gene TRBD1, 6 bases. The closer fit of TRBJ2-5 to the DNA end suggests the J call may be wrong. CDR3 length equals 17 residues. Germline CDR1 is MNHNS and CDR2 is SASEGT. For the CDR3, the DNA is TGTGCCAGCCAGAGGTTTACAGGGAATTCCGTCCTGGGGACCCAGTACTTC. This sequence encodes CASQRFTGNSVLGTQYF.

This clonotype was observed a handful of times. J is TRBJ2-7 and V is TRBV6-1, with unresolved D. Germline V lookup: CDR1 MNHNS, CDR2 SASEGT. The V and J ends lost 8 bases and 1 base respectively, with 12 bases between them. CDR3 length equals 13 residues. CDR3 protein: CASLSTGSYEQYF. The DNA of the CDR3 is TGTGCCAGCCTCTCGACGGGTTCCTACGAGCAGTACTTC.

The chain has TRBV5-1 and TRBJ1-2; possibly TRBD1 for D (5 bases). The CDR3 consists of 13 residues. Germline CDR1 is SGHRS and CDR2 is YFSETQ. The V end was cut by 4 bases, the J end by 13 bases, with 20 bases between. CDR3 nucleotide sequence: TGCGCCAGCAGCCTCGGACATACCGCCGAGGGCACCTTC. This gives the protein CASSLGHTAEGTF.

J is TRBJ1-2 and V is TRBV6-2 or TRBV6-3, with 8 positions matching TRBD1. Germline CDR1 and CDR2: MNHEY and SVGEGT. CDR3 length equals 16 residues. V lost 6 bases to trimming and J lost 5 bases; unmatched junction nucleotides: 14. The CDR3 is CASRPLIRGQGYGYTF. The DNA for the CDR3 is TGTGCCAGCAGACCATTGATCAGGGGGCAGGGGTATGGCTACACCTTC.

V is TRBV20-1 and J is TRBJ2-5; 7 positions match TRBD2. Unmatched junction bases numbered 15, after V lost 6 bases and J lost 2 bases. The germline V gene has CDR1 DFQATT and CDR2 SNEGSKA (reference sequence). The CDR3 runs 16 residues. CDR3 DNA sequence: TGCAGTGCCTCATCCCCAAAAGCGGGACCGCAAGAGACCCAGTACTTC. Amino acids: CSASSPKAGPQETQYF.

This clonotype occurred a few times. CDR3 amino acids: CASSFSGTGGLEQFF. For the CDR3, the DNA is TGTGCCAGCAGTTTTTCCGGGACAGGGGGGCTTGAGCAGTTCTTC. The rearrangement links TRBV12-3 or TRBV12-4 to TRBJ2-1; 11 bases match TRBD1. This CDR3 spans 15 amino acids. With V trimmed by 3 bases and J by 9 bases, 7 bases remained unmatched.

This chain connects TRBV24-1 to TRBJ2-2; the D call may be TRBD1 or TRBD2 (5 bases each). Germline-derived CDR1 and CDR2 are KGHDR and SFDVKD. Trimming took off 4 bases at V and 3 bases at J, with 17 bases between the two ends. The CDR3 runs 17 residues. The DNA of the CDR3 is TGTGCCACCAGTGACCCCGGGCCTGAGGGGTACACCGGGGAGCTGTTTTTT. This gives the protein CATSDPGPEGYTGELFF.

In this sample, this clonotype turned up a few times. CDR3 bases: TGCAGCGTTAGTTCAGGGCGGACTGAAGCTTTCTTT. Protein sequence: CSVSSGRTEAFF. This chain connects TRBV29-1 to TRBJ1-1, with D possibly matching TRBD1 (5 bases). Germline CDR1 reads SQVTM; CDR2 reads ANQGSEA. This CDR3 spans 12 amino acids. V was clipped by 5 bases and J by 5 bases, with 12 bases between them.

The rearrangement links TRBV7-2 to TRBJ2-1; possible D gene TRBD1, 6 bases. Germline lookup yields CDR1 SGHTA and CDR2 FQGNSA. Trimming removed 3 bases from V and 10 bases from J, with 16 bases in between. This CDR3 is 14 amino acids long. Here the CDR3 DNA reads TGTGCCAGCAGCTTGTCCGGGACACTCTACGAGCAGTTCTTC. This encodes CASSLSGTLYEQFF.

CDR3 bases: TGCGCCAGCAGCTTGACCCCCGGGAGCACAGATACGCAGTATTTT. This sequence encodes CASSLTPGSTDTQYF. The V call is TRBV5-1, the J call TRBJ2-3; D not certain. This CDR3 contains 15 residues. Germline CDR1 and CDR2: SGHRS and YFSETQ. With 1 base removed from V and 0 bases from J, the gap between germline ends came to 9 bases.

About this clonotype: A read error may produce the germline difference seen at one junction end. This sequence joins TRBV7-8 and TRBJ2-2; D is possibly TRBD1 or TRBD2 (5 bases each). Looked up from germline, CDR1 is SGHVS and CDR2 is FQNEAQ. The CDR3 is 15 amino acids. The CDR3 is CASSFMGVNSGELFF. DNA for the CDR3: TGTGCCAGCAGCTTTATGGGGGTTAACAGCGGGGAGCTGTTTTTT.

This clonotype was seen more than once but under ten times. V gene TRBV11-2 combines with J gene TRBJ2-3; 10 nucleotides match TRBD2. This CDR3 is built from 15 residues. V shed 4 bases and J 14 bases; nucleotides not matched to a gene: 15. The germline V gene has CDR1 SGHAT and CDR2 FQNNGV. The CDR3 loop is CASSSAGGGHRYAYF. The DNA for the CDR3 is TGTGCCAGCAGCTCAGCGGGAGGGGGGCACAGATACGCGTATTTT.

The chain couples TRBV20-1 to TRBJ2-7; D gene ambiguous. The J call may be in error: the DNA end matches TRBJ2-5 better. Germline CDR1 reads DFQATT; CDR2 reads SNEGSKA (reference sequence). CDR3 length: 11 amino acids. This CDR3 reads CSARAVETQYF. CDR3 nucleotide sequence: TGCAGTGCTAGGGCGGTGGAGACCCAGTACTTC.

The rearrangement uses TRBV5-1 and TRBJ2-1, with 9 bases lining up with TRBD2. The V segment lost 4 bases and the J segment 4 bases; nucleotides outside the gene matches: 12. The CDR3 is 17 amino acids. Germline CDR1 SGHRS, CDR2 YFSETQ. The CDR3: CASSRASGTRGYNEQFF. CDR3 bases: TGCGCCAGCAGCCGCGCTAGCGGGACCCGAGGTTACAATGAGCAGTTCTTC.

The chain has TRBV4-2 and TRBJ2-7; 7 bases align to TRBD2. Per germline, CDR1 LGHNA and CDR2 YNFKEQ. The CDR3 runs 15 residues. V was pared by 2 bases and J by 5 bases, with 9 bases of the junction left unmatched. The CDR3 DNA sequence: TGTGCCAGCAGCCAATCGGGCGGGAGTTTCCACGAGCAGTACTTC. This translates into CASSQSGGSFHEQYF.

The gene calls are TRBV6-5 and TRBJ1-5; D is possibly TRBD1 (5 bases). Trimming stripped 4 bases from V and 6 bases from J, with 19 bases between. The germline V gene encodes CDR1 MNHEY and CDR2 SVGAGI. The CDR3 covers 16 residues. Here the CDR3 DNA reads TGTGCCAGCAGTTTACGGTCCGGGCAGGGTACTCAGCCCCAGCATTTT. It codes for CASSLRSGQGTQPQHF.

The chain carries TRBV14 and TRBJ1-1; D remains ambiguous. This CDR3 region has 17 residues. V lost 4 bases and J 0 bases, leaving 18 bases between the germline ends. Germline CDR1 is SGHDN and CDR2 is FVKESK. The CDR3 sequence is CASSPYQRGTMNTEAFF. CDR3 in DNA: TGTGCCAGCAGCCCTTATCAGCGAGGCACCATGAACACTGAAGCTTTCTTT.

This chain uses TRBV27 with TRBJ2-6, with TRBD2 identical over 9 bases. The CDR3 covers 18 residues. Germline CDR1 reads MNHEY; CDR2 reads SMNVEV (reference sequence). V shed 8 bases and J 0 bases; nucleotides not matched to a gene: 11. DNA for the CDR3: TGTGCCAGCTCGAGGTGGACTAGCGTGAGCTCTGGGGCCAACGTCCTGACTTTC. It codes for CASSRWTSVSSGANVLTF.

This clonotype turned up a few times. This chain joins TRBV9 and TRBJ2-3; possibly TRBD1 for D (5 bases). V was cut by 0 bases and J by 1 base, with 12 bases left in between. CDR3 length equals 16 residues. Germline CDR1 is SGDLS and CDR2 is YYNGEE. CDR3 sequence: CASSVELTERTDTQYF. CDR3 in DNA: TGTGCCAGCAGCGTAGAGTTGACAGAGCGCACAGATACGCAGTATTTT.

CDR3 DNA sequence: TGTGCCAGCAGCCAAGACCCAGCGGGCAGCTACGAGCAGTACTTC. As protein: CASSQDPAGSYEQYF. The rearrangement links TRBV4-2 to TRBJ2-7, with TRBD2 as a possible D gene (6 bases). Germline-derived CDR1 and CDR2 are LGHNA and YNFKEQ. The CDR3 is made up of 15 amino acids. Trimming removed 0 bases from V and 3 bases from J, with 12 bases in between.